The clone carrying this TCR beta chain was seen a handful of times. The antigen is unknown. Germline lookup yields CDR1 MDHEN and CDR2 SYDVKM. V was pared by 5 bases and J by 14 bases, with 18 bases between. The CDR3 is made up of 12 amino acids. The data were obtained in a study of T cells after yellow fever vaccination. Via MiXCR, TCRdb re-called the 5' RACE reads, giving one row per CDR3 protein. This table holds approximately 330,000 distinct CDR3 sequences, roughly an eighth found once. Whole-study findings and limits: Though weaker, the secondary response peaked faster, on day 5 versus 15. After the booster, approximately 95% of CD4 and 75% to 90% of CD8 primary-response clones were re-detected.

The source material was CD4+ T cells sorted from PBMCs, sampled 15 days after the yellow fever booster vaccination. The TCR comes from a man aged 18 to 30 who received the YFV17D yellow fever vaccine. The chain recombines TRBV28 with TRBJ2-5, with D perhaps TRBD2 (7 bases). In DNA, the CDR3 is TGTGCCAGCAGTCTTCGGTCGGGGGGCCTCTACTTC. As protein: CASSLRSGGLYF.